A single sample gave rise to the 11 T cell receptor beta chains below, sequenced in a study of blood T cell repertoires in COVID-19. Produced via immunoSEQ multiplex PCR; TCRdb's table is partial and in-frame only. The sample gives 45,000 to 50,000 clones, 83% of which show up once; roughly 8.2% is in the top ten. Sequenced sample: peripheral blood. The receptors were sampled from a man older than 75 in a cohort sampled during active COVID-19.

V gene TRBV2 combines with J gene TRBJ2-7; D unclear. The V end lost 3 bases, the J end lost 3 bases, and 15 bases lay between the germline ends. Germline values: CDR1 SNHLY, CDR2 FYNNEI. The CDR3 has 15 amino acids. CDR3 sequence reads: CASSDSRPGVYEQYF. The CDR3 bases are TGTGCCAGCAGTGACTCCCGTCCCGGTGTCTACGAGCAGTACTTC.

V and J are TRBV21-1 and TRBJ1-1; whether TRBD1, the table's D call, matches the DNA was not checked. TRBV21-1 is labeled a pseudogene. This CDR3 region has 15 residues. The CDR3 spells CASSNGQGAITEAFF. The CDR3 DNA reads as TGTGCCAGCAGCAATGGACAGGGGGCTATAACTGAAGCTTTCTTT.

In its sample, this clone was seen once. V gene TRBV13 combines with J gene TRBJ2-1, with a tentative D call TRBD2 (6 bases). CDR3 length: 14 residues. The V gene lost 5 bases and the J gene lost 7 bases, with 15 bases spanning the gap. CDR1 and CDR2 (germline): PRHDT, FYEKMQ (reference sequence). CDR3: CASSRRGEINEQFF. As DNA, the CDR3 is TGTGCCAGCAGCCGGCGGGGCGAGATAAATGAGCAGTTCTTC.

The rearrangement joins TRBV28 to TRBJ2-1, with D perhaps matching TRBD1 (5 bases). The V gene's germline CDR1 is MDHEN and CDR2 SYDVKM. The CDR3 sequence is 16 residues long. Trimming removed 1 base at V and 4 bases at J, with 14 bases between. CDR3 bases: TGTGCCAGCAGTTTATATGGCAGGGTAGGGTACAATGAGCAGTTCTTC. Translation gives CASSLYGRVGYNEQFF.

J is TRBJ2-7 and V is TRBV23-1; D is perhaps TRBD1 (6 bases). TRBV23-1 carries the ORF label, with uncertain function. This CDR3 spans 13 amino acids. The ends were cut back, 6 bases at V and 1 base at J, with 10 bases in the middle. The CDR3 is CASRPGQSYEQYF. The DNA for the CDR3 is TGCGCCAGCAGACCAGGACAGTCCTACGAGCAGTACTTC.

This clone was counted a few times. In the same sample, other DNA sequences code for this CDR3. This chain joins TRBV7-2 and TRBJ2-7; a possible D gene is TRBD1 (6 bases). This CDR3 comprises 13 residues. V lost 1 base to trimming and J lost 3 bases, with 7 bases between them. Germline-derived CDR1 and CDR2 are SGHTA and FQGNSA. The CDR3 loop reads CASSLVGGYEQYF. DNA for the CDR3: TGTGCCAGCAGCTTAGTAGGGGGCTACGAGCAGTACTTC.

The V call is TRBV6-6, the J call TRBJ2-1, with D tentatively TRBD1 (5 bases). CDR3 length equals 13 residues. Germline V lookup: CDR1 MNHNY, CDR2 SVGAGI (reference sequence). The V and J ends lost 6 bases and 3 bases respectively, with 9 bases between them. The DNA for the CDR3 is TGTGCCAGCAGCGTAGACAGCTACAATGAGCAGTTCTTC. Its protein is CASSVDSYNEQFF.

DNA of the CDR3: TGTGCCAGCAGCCCGACAGGTTCCTACGAGCAGTACTTC. Translating it yields CASSPTGSYEQYF. The chain combines TRBV12-3 or TRBV12-4 with TRBJ2-7, with TRBD1 as a possible D gene (6 bases). V was trimmed by 6 bases and J by 1 base, leaving 10 bases between them. The CDR3 is 13 residues long.

This chain joins TRBV5-1 and TRBJ2-1; 12 bases match TRBD2. V dropped 3 bases and J dropped 7; count of bases not matched to a gene: 8. Germline-derived CDR1 and CDR2 are SGHRS and YFSETQ. The CDR3 covers 16 residues. The CDR3 DNA sequence: TGCGCCAGCAGCTCGCAACTAGCGGGGGGTTGGAATGAGCAGTTCTTC. It is translated as CASSSQLAGGWNEQFF.

The chain combines TRBV12-3 or TRBV12-4 with TRBJ2-7; no clear D gene. The germline V and J ends were trimmed by 1 base and 6 bases, with 7 bases remaining between them. The CDR3 consists of 12 residues. Here the CDR3 DNA reads TGTGCCAGCAGTTTAGGCAGAGGCGAGCAGTACTTC. Translating it yields CASSLGRGEQYF.

Notes on this clone: One end of the junction fails to match germline, which may point to a read error. The chain links TRBV6-7 to TRBJ1-2; possible D gene TRBD1, 5 bases. TRBV6-7 is flagged as an ORF with uncertain function. There are 14 residues in the CDR3. The CDR3 protein is CASSYGGHQDVGGF. In DNA, the CDR3 is TGTGCCAGCAGTTACGGCGGACATCAGGATGTCGGGGGATTC.